The clone carrying this T cell receptor beta chain has just one count. Its specificity is unknown. The data were obtained in a study of cytomegalovirus exposure and HLA in healthy donors. Study results and limitations: In vitro assays verified that a few CMV-associated chains recognized CMV antigens specifically.

Measured with immunoSEQ multiplex PCR; TCRdb has only the in-frame clones, and not every one. This repertoire shows over 100,000 clones, 89% found once; its top ten account for over 1%. V lost 4 bases to trimming and J lost 5 bases; unmatched junction nucleotides: 12. The CDR3 has 16 residues. The germline V gene has CDR1 SGDLS and CDR2 YYNGEE. The rearrangement joins TRBV9 to TRBJ1-1; 9 bases are a match to TRBD1. The sequenced sample consisted of PBMCs. The clonotype originates from a young woman in good health and CMV-seronegative. CDR3 DNA: TGTGCCAGCAGCTACGGGACAGGGCGTGAGGGGACTGAAGCTTTCTTT. Its protein product is CASSYGTGREGTEAFF.